Listed below are T cell receptor beta chains from one sample, sequenced in a study of blood T cell repertoires in COVID-19. Clones were read by immunoSEQ multiplex PCR, and TCRdb kept only the in-frame ones, dropping some. The repertoire holds around 140,000 clones, with roughly 85% as singletons. Specimen: PBMCs or T cells enriched from blood (not recorded which). The receptors shown here come from a woman in her 50s who had recovered from COVID-19. CDR3s include the opening cysteine and the closing phenylalanine or tryptophan. A D gene is named only where the DNA matches it firmly. Size values are once, few and many counts, or a class for expanded clones, and some rows have none.

j_gene: TRBJ2-7
d_gene: TRBD2
v_gene: TRBV6-1
abundance: once
CDR3nt: TGTGCCAGCAGTGAATGGGTAGCGGGGGAGGAGCAGTACTTC
CDR3aa: CASSEWVAGEEQYF

j_gene: TRBJ2-2
d_gene: TRBD1
v_gene: TRBV18
abundance: -
CDR3nt: TGTGCCAGCTCACCACCGAGGATGGGGACAGGGGCGAACACCGGGGAGCTGTTTTTT
CDR3aa: CASSPPRMGTGANTGELFF

j_gene: TRBJ2-5
d_gene: -
v_gene: TRBV6-6
abundance: -
CDR3nt: TGTGCCAGCAGTTACTCGACAGCTCAAGAGACCCAGTACTTC
CDR3aa: CASSYSTAQETQYF

j_gene: TRBJ1-1
d_gene: -
v_gene: TRBV5-1
abundance: -
CDR3nt: TGCGCCAGCAGCTTGGCGGAGGCCAGCGCCGAAGCTTTCTTT
CDR3aa: CASSLAEASAEAFF

j_gene: TRBJ1-1
d_gene: -
v_gene: TRBV7-9
abundance: -
CDR3nt: TGTGCCAGCAGCTTAGCGGGGAAGGGGTTTACTGAAGCTTTCTTT
CDR3aa: CASSLAGKGFTEAFF

j_gene: TRBJ1-2
d_gene: TRBD1
v_gene: TRBV19
abundance: few
CDR3nt: TGTGCCAGCAGGGGGGACAGGGGAAACTATGGCTACACCTTC
CDR3aa: CASRGDRGNYGYTF

j_gene: TRBJ2-5
d_gene: -
v_gene: TRBV5-6
abundance: -
CDR3nt: TGTGCCAGCAGACCAGAGGGATACAGGGTAGAAGAGACCCAGTACTTC
CDR3aa: CASRPEGYRVEETQYF

j_gene: TRBJ2-1
d_gene: -
v_gene: TRBV6-5
abundance: few
CDR3nt: TGTGCCAGCAGTTACTCTCCCACTAGGTTCACTGAGCAGTTCTTC
CDR3aa: CASSYSPTRFTEQFF

j_gene: TRBJ1-5
d_gene: TRBD1
v_gene: TRBV18
abundance: -
CDR3nt: TGTGCCAGCTCCGAGGGACAGGGTGGATTGAGCAATCAGCCCCAGCATTTT
CDR3aa: CASSEGQGGLSNQPQHF

j_gene: TRBJ1-1
d_gene: TRBD1
v_gene: TRBV5-1
abundance: -
CDR3nt: TGCGCCAGCAGCTCGGGACAGGGGGTAAGGGAAACTGAAGCTTTCTTT
CDR3aa: CASSSGQGVRETEAFF

j_gene: TRBJ1-6
d_gene: -
v_gene: TRBV4-1
abundance: few
CDR3nt: TGCGCCAGCAGCCCCCTTAGAGTGGTTAATTCACCCCTCCACTTT
CDR3aa: CASSPLRVVNSPLHF

j_gene: TRBJ1-2
d_gene: TRBD1
v_gene: TRBV11-3
abundance: -
CDR3nt: TGTGCCAGCAGCTTAGAGTTTCAGGGGGCGACCTTC
CDR3aa: CASSLEFQGATF

j_gene: TRBJ2-6
d_gene: -
v_gene: TRBV9
abundance: -
CDR3nt: TGTGCCAGCAGCGTCGGTGACTGGTCTCTGGGGAGAGGGGTCCTGACTTTC
CDR3aa: CASSVGDWSLGRGVLTF

j_gene: TRBJ2-1
d_gene: -
v_gene: TRBV28
abundance: -
CDR3nt: TGTGCCAGCAGTTTATGGGGGGGTAGCTCCTACAATGAGCAGTTCTTC
CDR3aa: CASSLWGGSSYNEQFF

j_gene: TRBJ2-3
d_gene: -
v_gene: TRBV3-1/TRBV3-2
abundance: -
CDR3nt: TGTGCCAGCAGCCTCCGTTCGACAGGTACGGCAGATACGCAGTATTTT
CDR3aa: CASSLRSTGTADTQYF

j_gene: TRBJ2-2
d_gene: TRBD2
v_gene: TRBV6-5
abundance: -
CDR3nt: TGTGCCAGCAGGGGGGAGGGCGGGGAGCTGTTTTTT
CDR3aa: CASRGEGGELFF

j_gene: TRBJ1-5
d_gene: TRBD1
v_gene: TRBV7-2
abundance: -
CDR3nt: TGTGCCAGCAGCCCGGGGGGACAGGGAAATCAGCCCCAGCATTTT
CDR3aa: CASSPGGQGNQPQHF

j_gene: TRBJ2-7
d_gene: TRBD2
v_gene: TRBV5-1
abundance: -
CDR3nt: TGCGCCAGCAGCTTGGCCGCTAGCGGGTCCTACGAGCAGTACTTC
CDR3aa: CASSLAASGSYEQYF

j_gene: TRBJ1-2
d_gene: -
v_gene: TRBV2
abundance: -
CDR3nt: TGTGCCGGTTTCCAGGGCTATGGCTACACCTTC
CDR3aa: CAGFQGYGYTF

j_gene: TRBJ2-1
d_gene: -
v_gene: TRBV3-1/TRBV3-2
abundance: -
CDR3nt: TGTGCCAGCAGCCAAGCTCGGCGGGGTAATGAGCAGTTCTTC
CDR3aa: CASSQARRGNEQFF

j_gene: TRBJ2-7
d_gene: -
v_gene: TRBV28
abundance: -
CDR3nt: TGTGCCAGCAGTTTGCCCGGTCCCTACGAGCAGTACTTC
CDR3aa: CASSLPGPYEQYF

j_gene: TRBJ2-5
d_gene: -
v_gene: TRBV19
abundance: -
CDR3nt: TGTGCCAGTACTTCCAGGACTGCTGAGACCCAGTACTTC
CDR3aa: CASTSRTAETQYF

j_gene: TRBJ1-1
d_gene: -
v_gene: TRBV11-2
abundance: -
CDR3nt: TGTGCCAGCAGCTTCGAGGGTGGGGTCGCTGAAGCTTTCTTT
CDR3aa: CASSFEGGVAEAFF

j_gene: TRBJ1-2
d_gene: TRBD1
v_gene: TRBV10-3
abundance: -
CDR3nt: TGTGCCATCAGTGAGGGACAGGGAAGGTTTGTTGGCTACACCTTC
CDR3aa: CAISEGQGRFVGYTF

j_gene: TRBJ2-2
d_gene: -
v_gene: TRBV29-1
abundance: -
CDR3nt: TGCAGCGTCACCGGGACTCACTACACCGGGGAGCTGTTTTTT
CDR3aa: CSVTGTHYTGELFF

j_gene: TRBJ1-6
d_gene: -
v_gene: TRBV7-9
abundance: -
CDR3nt: TGTGCCAGCAGCCCGCCGGCCGGGGGGCAAAATTCACCCCTCCACTTT
CDR3aa: CASSPPAGGQNSPLHF

j_gene: TRBJ2-3
d_gene: TRBD2
v_gene: TRBV5-4
abundance: -
CDR3nt: TGTGCCAGCAGCACCACTAGCGGGAGGATAGATACGCAGTATTTT
CDR3aa: CASSTTSGRIDTQYF

j_gene: TRBJ1-5
d_gene: -
v_gene: TRBV5-6
abundance: -
CDR3nt: TGTGCCAGCAGCGAAGGGGGGGCTCAGCCCCAGCATTTT
CDR3aa: CASSEGGAQPQHF

j_gene: TRBJ1-5
d_gene: TRBD1
v_gene: TRBV18
abundance: few
CDR3nt: TGTGCCAGCTCGTCAACAGGGGGAGAAGGCAATCAGCCCCAGCATTTT
CDR3aa: CASSSTGGEGNQPQHF

j_gene: TRBJ1-1
d_gene: -
v_gene: TRBV28
abundance: -
CDR3nt: TGTGCCAGCAGTGCCCACAGGATGAACACTGAAGCTTTCTTT
CDR3aa: CASSAHRMNTEAFF

j_gene: TRBJ1-5
d_gene: TRBD1
v_gene: TRBV19
abundance: -
CDR3nt: TGTGCCAGTAGTTCAAAACAGGGGTTTGGCAATCAGCCCCAGCATTTT
CDR3aa: CASSSKQGFGNQPQHF

j_gene: TRBJ1-6
d_gene: -
v_gene: TRBV19
abundance: -
CDR3nt: TGTGCCAGTAGTCCCCGGGACATATCGGGTCGGGCCCTCCACTTT
CDR3aa: CASSPRDISGRALHF

j_gene: TRBJ2-1
d_gene: -
v_gene: TRBV29-1
abundance: few
CDR3nt: TGCAGCGTTGAACCCCACCTGGGACAAAACAATGAGCAGTTCTTC
CDR3aa: CSVEPHLGQNNEQFF

j_gene: TRBJ2-2
d_gene: TRBD2
v_gene: TRBV24-1
abundance: -
CDR3nt: TGTGCCACCAGTGCCCGAGCAGGGACTAGCGGGATACATTCCCTTAACACCGGGGAGCTGTTTTTT
CDR3aa: CATSARAGTSGIHSLNTGELFF

j_gene: TRBJ2-3
d_gene: -
v_gene: TRBV3-1/TRBV3-2
abundance: many
CDR3nt: TGTGCCAGCAGCCAAGATGGGGGCCTCCGAGGAGATACGCAGTATTTT
CDR3aa: CASSQDGGLRGDTQYF

j_gene: TRBJ2-2
d_gene: TRBD2
v_gene: TRBV5-1
abundance: -
CDR3nt: TGCGCCAGCAGCTTGTTGGGACTAGCGGAAACCGGGGAGCTGTTTTTT
CDR3aa: CASSLLGLAETGELFF

j_gene: TRBJ1-6
d_gene: -
v_gene: TRBV28
abundance: -
CDR3nt: TGTGCCAGCAGTTTGGAAGACAGAAGGAATTCACCCCTCCACTTT
CDR3aa: CASSLEDRRNSPLHF

j_gene: TRBJ1-1
d_gene: -
v_gene: TRBV9
abundance: -
CDR3nt: TGTGCCAGCAGCGGACCGGGGGACACTGAAGCTTTCTTT
CDR3aa: CASSGPGDTEAFF

j_gene: TRBJ1-3
d_gene: -
v_gene: TRBV9
abundance: once
CDR3nt: TGTGCCAGCAGCGGGGGAGGGGGAAACACCATATATTTT
CDR3aa: CASSGGGGNTIYF

j_gene: TRBJ1-2
d_gene: -
v_gene: TRBV5-1
abundance: -
CDR3nt: TGCGCCAGCAGCTTGGCCGGGGGTATAGGCTACACCTTC
CDR3aa: CASSLAGGIGYTF

j_gene: TRBJ2-7
d_gene: -
v_gene: TRBV3-1/TRBV3-2
abundance: many
CDR3nt: TGTGCCAGCAGCCGAGGGACTCCGACCTACGAGCAGTACTTC
CDR3aa: CASSRGTPTYEQYF

j_gene: TRBJ2-1
d_gene: TRBD1
v_gene: TRBV5-6
abundance: -
CDR3nt: TGTGCCAGCAGCTGGGCGACCGGGACAGGGAAGAATGAGCAGTTCTTC
CDR3aa: CASSWATGTGKNEQFF

j_gene: TRBJ2-7
d_gene: -
v_gene: TRBV10-2
abundance: once
CDR3nt: TGCGCCAGCAGTGATGGCTCCTCCTACGAGCAGTACTTC
CDR3aa: CASSDGSSYEQYF

j_gene: TRBJ2-3
d_gene: TRBD2
v_gene: TRBV7-2
abundance: -
CDR3nt: TGTGCCAGCAGCCCCGCAGGAGCGGGAGGGCCGGGAGATACGCAGTATTTT
CDR3aa: CASSPAGAGGPGDTQYF

j_gene: TRBJ1-4
d_gene: -
v_gene: TRBV10-3
abundance: -
CDR3nt: TGTGCCATCAGTGAGTCGCGGACAACTAATGAAAAACTGTTTTTT
CDR3aa: CAISESRTTNEKLFF

j_gene: TRBJ1-2
d_gene: -
v_gene: TRBV27
abundance: -
CDR3nt: TGTGCCAGCAGTTTATATGGCAGGGCCTATGGCTACACCTTC
CDR3aa: CASSLYGRAYGYTF

j_gene: TRBJ2-7
d_gene: TRBD2
v_gene: TRBV30
abundance: -
CDR3nt: TGTGCCTTAGCGGGAGACAGGAGCGAGCAGTACTTC
CDR3aa: CALAGDRSEQYF

j_gene: TRBJ2-7
d_gene: TRBD1
v_gene: TRBV11-3
abundance: -
CDR3nt: TGTGCCAGCAGGCCGGGACAGGGGGCAACCTACGAGCAGTACTTC
CDR3aa: CASRPGQGATYEQYF

j_gene: TRBJ2-1
d_gene: -
v_gene: TRBV6-2/TRBV6-3
abundance: -
CDR3nt: TGTGCCAGCAGTTCCAGCGGGCTGCGAGTAAATGAGCAGTTCTTC
CDR3aa: CASSSSGLRVNEQFF

j_gene: TRBJ1-2
d_gene: TRBD1
v_gene: TRBV6-5
abundance: -
CDR3nt: TGTGCCAGCAGCAACAGGGGGCAAAACTATGGCTACACCTTC
CDR3aa: CASSNRGQNYGYTF